This entry features one TCR beta chain sequence. As yet, its antigen is unknown. This record comes from a study of regulatory T cells in long-lasting Graves disease. Study-level results: When disease was persistent, TRBV28, TRBJ1-2 and TRBJ2-5 were the favored segments. Persistent patients had more shared public clonotypes (about 2,800) than new patients (about 970).

Time point denoted: persistent/refractory GD, antithyroid drugs over 5 years with positive TRAb. From RNA extracted from PBMCs, the TCR library was made. The TCR beta library used iRepertoire HTBI primers with Arm-PCR amplification of CDR3. One entry per CDR3 protein, called by TCRdb with MiXCR from the multiplex PCR reads. The sample records about 460,000 distinct CDR3 sequences, about 22% being singletons. V was shortened by 0 bases and J by 4 bases, with 13 bases between the two germline ends. The germline V gene has CDR1 SGHKS and CDR2 YYEKEE (reference sequence). The CDR3 runs to 16 residues. The starting material was peripheral blood mononuclear cells (PBMCs), obtained when the disease was refractory, from a patient treated with antithyroid drugs. The J gene is TRBJ2-2, the V gene TRBV5-5; D might be TRBD1 (6 bases). This sequence originates from a female donor with Graves disease. The CDR3 DNA reads as TGTGCCAGCAGCTTGGGGGGGCTGATGGGCACCGGGGAGCTGTTTTTT. Its protein product is CASSLGGLMGTGELFF.